This is a list of T cell receptor beta chains from one sample in a study of T cells in Graves' hyperthyroidism and ophthalmopathy. A single record per CDR3 protein comes from TCRdb applying MiXCR to the multiplex PCR reads. The data show hundreds of thousands of distinct CDR3 sequences, about 14% seen once. Sequenced: blood. The receptors shown here come from a woman aged 25-40 years with Graves' hyperthyroidism. Each CDR3 is given with its conserved first and last residue. D genes are given only for firm matches. The listing skips clone size in some rows; elsewhere it reads once, few, many or a size class.

CDR3 length	V gene	D gene	J gene	clone size	CDR3 protein	CDR3 DNA
16	TRBV28	NA	TRBJ2-5	NA	CASSLYTGQTQETQYF	TGTGCCAGCAGTTTATACACGGGACAAACTCAAGAGACCCAGTACTTC
15	TRBV20-1	NA	TRBJ2-1	many	CSISKLESSYNEQFF	TGCAGTATATCTAAACTAGAAAGCTCCTACAATGAGCAGTTCTTC
14	TRBV11-2	NA	TRBJ2-7	many	CASSTRAGVYEQYF	TGTGCCAGCAGTACCAGAGCAGGGGTTTACGAGCAGTACTTC
15	TRBV6-6	TRBD1	TRBJ1-4	NA	CASSYGQGESEKLFF	TGTGCCAGCAGTTACGGGCAGGGGGAAAGTGAAAAACTGTTTTTT
15	TRBV5-1	NA	TRBJ1-6	NA	CASSPNRQNNSPLHF	TGCGCCAGCAGCCCCAACCGACAGAATAATTCACCCCTCCACTTT
14	TRBV6-1	NA	TRBJ1-4	NA	CASSRLTVGEKLFF	TGTGCCAGCAGCCGCCTAACCGTTGGTGAAAAACTGTTTTTT
16	TRBV12-3/TRBV12-4	TRBD2	TRBJ2-5	many	CASSFWGTRDAETQYF	TGTGCCAGCAGTTTTTGGGGGACTAGAGACGCAGAGACCCAGTACTTC
14	TRBV20-1	TRBD2	TRBJ2-7	many	CSAPIAGGPYEQYF	TGCAGTGCCCCAATAGCGGGAGGGCCCTACGAGCAGTACTTC
12	TRBV2	NA	TRBJ1-1	many	CASRQPNTEAFF	TGTGCCAGCAGACAACCGAACACTGAAGCTTTCTTT
16	TRBV6-1	TRBD1	TRBJ1-2	many	CASTRDSQLANYGYTF	TGTGCCAGCACCAGGGACAGCCAACTAGCTAACTATGGCTACACCTTC
13	TRBV20-1	NA	TRBJ2-2	many	CSARDVGSGELFF	TGCAGTGCTAGAGATGTGGGATCCGGGGAGCTGTTTTTT
13	TRBV6-1	NA	TRBJ2-2	NA	CASSEARSPWVFF	TGTGCCAGCAGTGAAGCGCGCTCACCGTGGGTGTTTTTT
14	TRBV2	TRBD2	TRBJ2-7	many	CASTTSGIAYEQYF	TGTGCCAGCACAACTAGCGGGATTGCCTACGAGCAGTACTTC
13	TRBV20-1	TRBD1	TRBJ2-7	few	CSARPTQGYEQYF	TGCAGTGCTAGACCGACACAGGGGTACGAGCAGTACTTC
16	TRBV20-1	TRBD1	TRBJ2-4	NA	CSARPTRDRVQNIQYF	TGCAGTGCTAGACCTACCCGGGACAGGGTTCAAAACATTCAGTACTTC
17	TRBV28	NA	TRBJ2-6	many	CASSSRDRLTGANVLTF	TGTGCCAGCAGTTCCCGCGACAGGCTCACTGGGGCCAACGTCCTGACTTTC
14	TRBV7-9	NA	TRBJ1-3	NA	CASRDTSPGNTIYF	TGTGCCAGCAGGGACACCTCCCCGGGAAACACCATATATTTT
19	TRBV7-2	TRBD2	TRBJ2-1	many	CASRHPLGGSGSSYNEQFF	TGTGCCAGCAGGCATCCCCTGGGGGGCAGCGGGAGCTCCTACAATGAGCAGTTCTTC
13	TRBV6-1	NA	TRBJ1-1	many	CASRTTVNTEAFF	TGTGCCAGCAGGACGACGGTGAACACTGAAGCTTTCTTT
16	TRBV12-3/TRBV12-4	NA	TRBJ1-6	NA	CASSLSGPDSNSPLHF	TGTGCCAGCAGTTTATCCGGGCCGGATTCAAATTCACCCCTCCACTTT
14	TRBV29-1	TRBD1	TRBJ2-7	NA	CSVAGQGGTYEQYF	TGCAGCGTTGCTGGACAGGGGGGTACCTACGAGCAGTACTTC
13	TRBV9	NA	TRBJ2-2	NA	CASSTPNTGELFF	TGTGCCAGCAGCACCCCGAACACCGGGGAGCTGTTTTTT
15	TRBV20-1	NA	TRBJ1-4	many	CSARRGGRQDEKLFF	TGCAGTGCTAGGAGGGGGGGACGGCAGGATGAAAAACTGTTTTTT
15	TRBV19	NA	TRBJ1-5	NA	CASSLRTGSNQPQHF	TGTGCCAGTAGTTTACGGACGGGTAGCAATCAGCCCCAGCATTTT
14	TRBV5-5	NA	TRBJ2-5	NA	CASSFAGRQETQYF	TGTGCCAGCAGCTTTGCAGGGCGACAAGAGACCCAGTACTTC
15	TRBV6-2/TRBV6-3	NA	TRBJ1-5	NA	CASNEGPYSNQPQHF	TGTGCCAGCAACGAGGGACCGTATAGCAATCAGCCCCAGCATTTT
15	TRBV4-2	NA	TRBJ1-5	few	CASSQSGYSNQPQHF	TGTGCCAGCAGCCAAAGTGGCTATAGCAATCAGCCCCAGCATTTT
13	TRBV29-1	TRBD1	TRBJ1-5	many	CSVETGVNQPQHF	TGCAGCGTTGAGACAGGGGTCAATCAGCCCCAGCATTTT
15	TRBV24-1	NA	TRBJ2-3	few	CATSDSSGSTDTQYF	TGTGCCACCAGTGATTCAAGCGGGAGCACAGATACGCAGTATTTT
16	TRBV7-2	NA	TRBJ2-7	many	CASSLGYGTPGDEQYF	TGTGCCAGCAGCTTGGGGTACGGGACGCCGGGGGACGAGCAGTACTTC
15	TRBV12-3/TRBV12-4	TRBD1	TRBJ1-6	many	CASSRQGGYNSPLHF	TGTGCCAGCAGCCGACAGGGGGGGTATAATTCACCCCTCCACTTT
12	TRBV2	NA	TRBJ1-2	many	CASRDDSYGYTF	TGTGCCAGCAGAGACGACAGCTATGGCTACACCTTC
13	TRBV20-1	TRBD2	TRBJ2-1	many	CSAGGTSNNEQFF	TGCAGTGCCGGGGGGACTAGTAACAATGAGCAGTTCTTC
16	TRBV30	NA	TRBJ2-5	few	CAWSLGGSLLQETQYF	TGTGCCTGGAGTTTAGGTGGTAGTCTGCTACAAGAGACCCAGTACTTC
16	TRBV13	TRBD1	TRBJ2-7	NA	CASSLGRQGVSYEQYF	TGTGCCAGCAGCTTAGGCCGACAGGGGGTGTCCTACGAGCAGTACTTC
13	TRBV3-1	NA	TRBJ2-3	few	CASSQVVTDTQYF	TGTGCCAGCAGCCAAGTCGTCACAGATACGCAGTATTTT
15	TRBV25-1	TRBD1	TRBJ1-4	NA	CASSVTGTGNEKPFF	TGTGCCAGCAGTGTCACCGGGACAGGGAATGAAAAACCGTTTTTT
15	TRBV11-2	NA	TRBJ2-5	NA	CASSLEPGPAETQYF	TGTGCCAGCAGCTTAGAGCCGGGACCTGCGGAGACCCAGTACTTC
15	TRBV6-5	NA	TRBJ1-5	many	CASSYPGTVDQPQHF	TGTGCCAGCAGTTACCCAGGGACGGTTGATCAGCCCCAGCATTTT
12	TRBV6-1	NA	TRBJ2-1	NA	CASSEGGYEQFF	TGTGCCAGCAGTGAAGGGGGATATGAGCAGTTCTTC
14	TRBV2	NA	TRBJ1-5	few	CASSGSGVYQPRHF	TGTGCCAGCAGCGGATCAGGGGTTTATCAGCCCCGGCATTTT
13	TRBV7-2	NA	TRBJ2-1	many	CASSLGPNNEQFF	TGTGCCAGCAGCCTCGGACCCAACAATGAGCAGTTCTTC
15	TRBV15	TRBD2	TRBJ2-3	NA	CATTLAGAGTDTQYF	TGTGCCACAACTTTAGCGGGAGCCGGCACAGATACGCAGTATTTT
14	TRBV27	NA	TRBJ2-1	many	CASSLDQRGGEQFF	TGTGCCAGCAGTTTAGACCAGAGGGGCGGTGAGCAGTTCTTC
13	TRBV9	NA	TRBJ1-5	few	CASSVGMAQPQHF	TGTGCCAGCAGCGTAGGTATGGCTCAGCCCCAGCATTTT
15	TRBV19	NA	TRBJ2-2	few	CASSIRRAGTGELFF	TGTGCCAGTAGTATCCGGAGGGCCGGTACCGGGGAGCTGTTTTTT
16	TRBV6-1	NA	TRBJ1-2	many	CASSENGQTGVYGYTF	TGTGCCAGCAGTGAAAACGGACAGACGGGCGTATATGGCTACACCTTC
15	TRBV2	TRBD2	TRBJ2-1	many	CASSELRAGGNEQFF	TGTGCCAGCAGTGAATTGCGGGCGGGAGGGAATGAGCAGTTCTTC
13	TRBV20-1	NA	TRBJ2-2	few	CSAKFANTGELFF	TGCAGTGCTAAGTTCGCGAACACCGGGGAGCTGTTTTTT
20	TRBV20-1	TRBD2	TRBJ2-1	many	CSASGIHGTSGSLSYNEQFF	TGCAGTGCTAGTGGGATCCATGGGACTAGCGGGAGTTTGTCCTACAATGAGCAGTTCTTC
15	TRBV12-3/TRBV12-4	TRBD2	TRBJ2-3	NA	CASSPQVSGGDTQYF	TGTGCCAGCAGTCCCCAAGTGAGCGGGGGAGATACGCAGTATTTT
12	TRBV24-1	NA	TRBJ2-7	many	CATSPSTYEQYF	TGTGCCACCAGTCCGTCAACCTACGAGCAGTACTTC
14	TRBV10-2	NA	TRBJ2-7	few	CASRRGGRDHEQYF	TGCGCCAGCAGACGAGGAGGCAGGGACCACGAGCAGTACTTC
13	TRBV20-1	NA	TRBJ2-7	NA	CSARRGHSYEQYF	TGCAGTGCTAGGAGGGGTCACTCCTACGAGCAGTACTTC
14	TRBV6-1	NA	TRBJ2-3	many	CASSSPGNTDTQYF	TGTGCCAGCAGTTCCCCTGGAAACACAGATACGCAGTATTTT
16	TRBV4-3	NA	TRBJ1-1	once	CASSPGGGRVNTEAFF	TGCGCCAGCAGCCCCGGGGGGGGTCGGGTGAACACTGAAGCTTTCTTT
15	TRBV4-3	NA	TRBJ2-7	NA	CASSQGPGDAYEQYF	TGCGCCAGCAGCCAAGGTCCAGGAGATGCCTACGAGCAGTACTTC
16	TRBV12-3/TRBV12-4	NA	TRBJ2-1	many	CASSFKGLGGGNEQFF	TGTGCCAGCAGTTTTAAGGGACTCGGGGGTGGGAATGAGCAGTTCTTC
13	TRBV28	NA	TRBJ1-5	many	CASLRMGNQPQHF	TGTGCCAGCTTACGGATGGGCAATCAGCCCCAGCATTTT
14	TRBV28	TRBD1	TRBJ2-7	many	CASSLGDRGREQYF	TGTGCCAGCAGTTTAGGGGACAGGGGGCGTGAGCAGTACTTC